The clone carrying this TCR beta chain occurred many times. The antigen is unknown. This CDR3 is 15 amino acids long. The V and J ends lost 4 bases and 4 bases, in that order; junction bases with no gene match: 6. Germline assignment: CDR1 SNHLY and CDR2 FYNNEI. These data originate in a study of T cells in Graves' hyperthyroidism and ophthalmopathy. Study findings and constraints: Within blood appeared most thyroid clonotypes that had expanded above 0.001.

With duration under 3 months, ophthalmopathy was active: Clinical Activity Score at least 3, NOSPECS at least 4. Diagnostic assessment was based on clinical symptoms, serum thyroxine and TRAb, thyroid ultrasound and orbital computed tomography. It was approximately 9.7 ml of fresh peripheral blood that supplied the PBMCs. TCR beta CDR3 region amplification was performed from RNA transcripts. Primed by the HTBI set, a first-round RT-PCR was run on the TCR CDR3. TCRdb re-analysed the multiplex PCR reads in MiXCR, keeping a single row per CDR3 protein. The sample comprises a few hundred thousand distinct CDR3 sequences, 13% to 15% of which are singletons, and around a fifth rests with the top ten.

The specimen was blood. The chain links TRBV2 to TRBJ2-7, with TRBD2 matching 11 bases. The clonotype comes from a woman aged 30 to 39 with Graves' ophthalmopathy. The CDR3 sequence: CASSVAGGPQYEQYF. Written as DNA, the CDR3 is TGTGCCAGCAGTGTAGCGGGGGGGCCTCAATACGAGCAGTACTTC.